A selection of T cell receptor beta chains follows, all from one sample in a study of OX40 agonist ivuxolimab in advanced cancers. The repertoire was sequenced with immunoSEQ multiplex PCR; TCRdb's copy has only in-frame clones and lacks some. This sample has tens of thousands of clones; roughly 80% occur once, and the top ten carry roughly 1.9%. Sequenced here: CD4+ or CD8+ T cells sorted from blood, sampled in a trial of the OX40 agonist ivuxolimab. The receptors derive from an adult with an advanced solid tumor such as melanoma, head and neck, liver or kidney cancer. The CDR3 runs from the conserved cysteine through the conserved F or W. The order of the fields is J gene, D gene, V gene, clone size, CDR3 DNA, CDR3 protein. The D gene is left open where the match is weak. Not every row has a clone size; where given, it reads once, few, many or a size class.

J gene: TRBJ2-3; D gene: -; V gene: TRBV23-1; clone size: -; CDR3 DNA: TGCGCCAGCAGCCCGAGAGGGAAGGCTCTAGCAATCGGCACAGATACGCAGTATTTT; CDR3 protein: CASSPRGKALAIGTDTQYF
J gene: TRBJ1-5; D gene: -; V gene: TRBV5-5; clone size: -; CDR3 DNA: TGTGCCAGCAGCTTGGGCAGGAGCAATCAGCCCCAGCATTTT; CDR3 protein: CASSLGRSNQPQHF
J gene: TRBJ2-3; D gene: -; V gene: TRBV7-8; clone size: -; CDR3 DNA: TGTGCCAGCAGGCGGGACACCACCACAGATACGCAGTATTTT; CDR3 protein: CASRRDTTTDTQYF
J gene: TRBJ2-2; D gene: -; V gene: TRBV6-5; clone size: -; CDR3 DNA: TGTGCCAGCAGTTCACGGGGAAAGAACACCGGGGAGCTGTTTTTT; CDR3 protein: CASSSRGKNTGELFF
J gene: TRBJ2-3; D gene: -; V gene: TRBV6-1; clone size: -; CDR3 DNA: TGTGCCAGCGGAGTAGCGGTCATCACAGATACGCAGTATTTT; CDR3 protein: CASGVAVITDTQYF
J gene: TRBJ1-1; D gene: -; V gene: TRBV9; clone size: -; CDR3 DNA: TGTGCCAGCAGCGGTGTATCCGGGCTCACTGAAGCTTTCTTT; CDR3 protein: CASSGVSGLTEAFF
J gene: TRBJ2-3; D gene: -; V gene: TRBV29-1; clone size: -; CDR3 DNA: TGCAGCGTTGTGCCCAGCACAGATACGCAGTATTTT; CDR3 protein: CSVVPSTDTQYF
J gene: TRBJ2-2; D gene: TRBD1; V gene: TRBV10-3; clone size: -; CDR3 DNA: TGTGCCATCAGCGGACAGGGTAACACCGGGGAGCTGTTTTTT; CDR3 protein: CAISGQGNTGELFF
J gene: TRBJ2-7; D gene: TRBD2; V gene: TRBV18; clone size: few; CDR3 DNA: TGTGCCAGCTCACCACCGATGGCGGGAGTCCTGCAGCACGAGCAGTACTTC; CDR3 protein: CASSPPMAGVLQHEQYF
J gene: TRBJ1-2; D gene: -; V gene: TRBV27; clone size: -; CDR3 DNA: TGTGCCAGCAGTCCAGGCGGTAGGGGTTACTATGGCTACACCTTC; CDR3 protein: CASSPGGRGYYGYTF
J gene: TRBJ2-7; D gene: TRBD2; V gene: TRBV5-1; clone size: few; CDR3 DNA: TGCGCCAGCAGCCCCTCTAGCGGGGGGCCACCGGAGCAGTACTTC; CDR3 protein: CASSPSSGGPPEQYF
J gene: TRBJ2-5; D gene: -; V gene: TRBV11-2; clone size: -; CDR3 DNA: TGTGCCAGCAGCTTCCCGGGGTCTGAAGGGGAGACCCAGTACTTC; CDR3 protein: CASSFPGSEGETQYF
J gene: TRBJ2-7; D gene: -; V gene: TRBV5-1; clone size: -; CDR3 DNA: TGCGCCAGCAGCTTTGGGGAGAGGTTGACATCCCGCTCCTACGAGCAGTACTTC; CDR3 protein: CASSFGERLTSRSYEQYF
J gene: TRBJ2-5; D gene: -; V gene: TRBV7-2; clone size: once; CDR3 DNA: TGTGCCAGCAGCTTAGGACTGTCCGGGACCCAGTACTTC; CDR3 protein: CASSLGLSGTQYF
J gene: TRBJ2-3; D gene: -; V gene: TRBV5-6; clone size: -; CDR3 DNA: TGTGCCAGCAGCTTTTCGCCTAGGAGCACAGATACGCAGTATTTT; CDR3 protein: CASSFSPRSTDTQYF
J gene: TRBJ2-2; D gene: TRBD2; V gene: TRBV7-8; clone size: -; CDR3 DNA: TGTGCCAGCAGCCCCAGGACTAGCGCGAACACCGGGGAGCTGTTTTTT; CDR3 protein: CASSPRTSANTGELFF
J gene: TRBJ1-1; D gene: -; V gene: TRBV5-8; clone size: -; CDR3 DNA: TGTGCCAGCAGCTTGGTTGGGACTGAAGCTTTCTTT; CDR3 protein: CASSLVGTEAFF
J gene: TRBJ2-2; D gene: TRBD1; V gene: TRBV4-3; clone size: -; CDR3 DNA: TGCGCCAGCAGCCAAGGTCCGGGACAGGTGGGGTCCGGGGAGCTGTTTTTT; CDR3 protein: CASSQGPGQVGSGELFF
J gene: TRBJ1-2; D gene: -; V gene: TRBV6-5; clone size: -; CDR3 DNA: TGTGCCAGCAGTGAAAATGGCTACACCTTC; CDR3 protein: CASSENGYTF
J gene: TRBJ2-3; D gene: TRBD1; V gene: TRBV10-1; clone size: -; CDR3 DNA: TGCGCCAGCAGTGAACGGGACAGGGATTTCACAGATACGCAGTATTTT; CDR3 protein: CASSERDRDFTDTQYF
J gene: TRBJ2-1; D gene: -; V gene: TRBV12-5; clone size: -; CDR3 DNA: TGTGCTAGTGGCCGAGACTTGGCGATCAATGAGCAGTTCTTC; CDR3 protein: CASGRDLAINEQFF
J gene: TRBJ1-1; D gene: -; V gene: TRBV30; clone size: few; CDR3 DNA: TGTGCCCACAAGGATTTTGAAGCTTTCTTT; CDR3 protein: CAHKDFEAFF
J gene: TRBJ2-5; D gene: -; V gene: TRBV9; clone size: -; CDR3 DNA: TGTGCCAGCAGCCCCAGGGGGGCGGGGGCAGGAGAGACCCAGTACTTC; CDR3 protein: CASSPRGAGAGETQYF
J gene: TRBJ1-2; D gene: -; V gene: TRBV30; clone size: -; CDR3 DNA: TGTGCCCTCCGGCAGGCAAGGAGCTATGGCTACACCTTC; CDR3 protein: CALRQARSYGYTF
J gene: TRBJ1-5; D gene: -; V gene: TRBV6-1; clone size: -; CDR3 DNA: TGTGCCAGCCAGGGTGGGAATCAGCCCCAGCATTTT; CDR3 protein: CASQGGNQPQHF
J gene: TRBJ2-7; D gene: -; V gene: TRBV27; clone size: -; CDR3 DNA: TGTGCCAGCAGTGGGATGAAAGGGCCTTACGAGCAGTACTTC; CDR3 protein: CASSGMKGPYEQYF
J gene: TRBJ1-1; D gene: TRBD1; V gene: TRBV19; clone size: -; CDR3 DNA: TGTGCCAGTAGTTTAGTACAGGGGGCGAGAGCTTTCTTT; CDR3 protein: CASSLVQGARAFF
J gene: TRBJ2-1; D gene: -; V gene: TRBV11-1; clone size: once; CDR3 DNA: TGTGCCAGCAGCTTAGCGGTCGAAAGGGGAGGTAAAGGGGAGCAGTTCTTC; CDR3 protein: CASSLAVERGGKGEQFF
J gene: TRBJ1-2; D gene: -; V gene: TRBV11-2; clone size: -; CDR3 DNA: TGTGCCAGCAGCTTAGAAGGGAGAGCTAACTATGGCTACACCTTC; CDR3 protein: CASSLEGRANYGYTF
J gene: TRBJ1-1; D gene: -; V gene: TRBV7-8; clone size: -; CDR3 DNA: TGTGCCAGCAGCTTAAGGTTTCTGAACACTGAAGCTTTCTTT; CDR3 protein: CASSLRFLNTEAFF
J gene: TRBJ1-4; D gene: -; V gene: TRBV7-2; clone size: -; CDR3 DNA: TGTGCCAGCAGCTTTTTGCCCCCCCCTGGGGAAAAACTGTTTTTT; CDR3 protein: CASSFLPPPGEKLFF
J gene: TRBJ1-2; D gene: TRBD1; V gene: TRBV28; clone size: -; CDR3 DNA: TGTGCCAGCAGTTTGACAGGGCGCGGCTACACCTTC; CDR3 protein: CASSLTGRGYTF